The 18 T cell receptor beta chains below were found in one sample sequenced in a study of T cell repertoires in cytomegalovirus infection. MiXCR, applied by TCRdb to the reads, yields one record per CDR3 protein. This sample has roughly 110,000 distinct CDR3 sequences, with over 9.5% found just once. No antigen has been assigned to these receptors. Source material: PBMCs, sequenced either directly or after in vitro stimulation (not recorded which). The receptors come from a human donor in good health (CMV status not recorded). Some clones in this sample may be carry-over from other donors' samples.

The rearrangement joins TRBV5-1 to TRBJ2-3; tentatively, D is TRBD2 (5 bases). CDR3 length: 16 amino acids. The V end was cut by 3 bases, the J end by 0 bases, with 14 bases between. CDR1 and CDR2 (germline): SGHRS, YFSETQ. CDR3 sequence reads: CASSSGGGLSTDTQYF. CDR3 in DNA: TGCGCCAGCAGCTCTGGAGGAGGCTTGAGCACAGATACGCAGTATTTT.

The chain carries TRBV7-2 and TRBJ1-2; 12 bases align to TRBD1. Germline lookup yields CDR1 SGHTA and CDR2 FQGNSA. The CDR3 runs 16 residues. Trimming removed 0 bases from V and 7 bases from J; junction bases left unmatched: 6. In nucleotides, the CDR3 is TGTGCCAGCAGCTTAGCAGGGACAGGGGGCCAAGGTGGCTACACCTTC. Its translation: CASSLAGTGGQGGYTF. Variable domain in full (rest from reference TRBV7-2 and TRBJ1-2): GAGVSQSPSNKVTEKGKDVELRCDPISGHTALYWYRQSLGQGLEFLIYFQGNSAPDKSGLPSDRFSAERTGGSVSTLTIQRTQQEDSAVYLCASSLAGTGGQGGYTFGSGTRLTVV.

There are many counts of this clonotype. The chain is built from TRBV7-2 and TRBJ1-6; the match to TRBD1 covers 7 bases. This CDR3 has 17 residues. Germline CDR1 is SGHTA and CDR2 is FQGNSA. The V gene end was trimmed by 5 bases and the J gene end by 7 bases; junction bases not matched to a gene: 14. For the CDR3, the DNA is TGTGCCAGCAGCCAAGAGACAGGGATCGGCTACAATTCACCCCTCCACTTT. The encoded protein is CASSQETGIGYNSPLHF.

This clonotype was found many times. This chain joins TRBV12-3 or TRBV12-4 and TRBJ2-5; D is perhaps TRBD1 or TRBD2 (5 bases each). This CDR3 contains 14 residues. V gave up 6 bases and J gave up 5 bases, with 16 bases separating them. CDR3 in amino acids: CASRTGQTGETQYF. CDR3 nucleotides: TGTGCCAGCAGGACGGGGCAGACTGGGGAGACCCAGTACTTC.

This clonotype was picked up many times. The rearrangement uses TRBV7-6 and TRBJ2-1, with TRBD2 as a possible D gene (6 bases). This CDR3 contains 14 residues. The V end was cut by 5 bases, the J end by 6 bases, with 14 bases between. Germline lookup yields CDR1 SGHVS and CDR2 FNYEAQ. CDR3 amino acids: CASSRELATNEQFF. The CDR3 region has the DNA TGTGCCAGCAGCCGCGAACTAGCAACCAATGAGCAGTTCTTC.

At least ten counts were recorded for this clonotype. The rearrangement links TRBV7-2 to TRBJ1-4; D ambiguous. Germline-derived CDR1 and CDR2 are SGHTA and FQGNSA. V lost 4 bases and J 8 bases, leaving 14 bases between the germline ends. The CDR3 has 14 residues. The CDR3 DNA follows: TGTGCCAGCAGCTCACACCAGGCGTCCGAAAAACTGTTTTTT. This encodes CASSSHQASEKLFF.

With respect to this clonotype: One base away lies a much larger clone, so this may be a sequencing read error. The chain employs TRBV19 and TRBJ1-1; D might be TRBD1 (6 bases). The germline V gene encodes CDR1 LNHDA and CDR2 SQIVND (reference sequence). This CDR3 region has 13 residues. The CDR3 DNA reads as TGTGCCAGTAGAACACAGGGTTTTACTGAAGCTTCCTTT. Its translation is CASRTQGFTEASF.

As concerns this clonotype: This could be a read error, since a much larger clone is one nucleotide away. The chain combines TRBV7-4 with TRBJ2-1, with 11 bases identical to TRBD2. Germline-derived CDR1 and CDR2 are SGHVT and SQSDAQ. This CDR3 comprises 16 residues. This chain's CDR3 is CARSSTTSGDPNEQFF. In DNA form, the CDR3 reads TGTGCCAGAAGCTCCACGACTAGCGGGGACCCCAATGAGCAGTTCTTC.

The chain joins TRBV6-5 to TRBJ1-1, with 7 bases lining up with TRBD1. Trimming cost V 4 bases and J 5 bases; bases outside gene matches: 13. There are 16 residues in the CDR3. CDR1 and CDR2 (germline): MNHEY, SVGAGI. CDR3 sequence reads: CASSFTTGLMGTEAFF. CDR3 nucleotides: TGTGCCAGCAGTTTTACGACAGGGTTGATGGGGACTGAAGCTTTCTTT.

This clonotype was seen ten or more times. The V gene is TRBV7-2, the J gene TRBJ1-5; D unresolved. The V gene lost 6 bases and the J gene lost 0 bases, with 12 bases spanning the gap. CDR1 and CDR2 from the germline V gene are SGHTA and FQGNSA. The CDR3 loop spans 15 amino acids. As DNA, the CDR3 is TGTGCCAGCAGATCGCAGGATTATAGCAATCAGCCCCAGCATTTT. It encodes CASRSQDYSNQPQHF. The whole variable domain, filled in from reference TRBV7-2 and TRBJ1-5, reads GAGVSQSPSNKVTEKGKDVELRCDPISGHTALYWYRQSLGQGLEFLIYFQGNSAPDKSGLPSDRFSAERTGGSVSTLTIQRTQQEDSAVYLCASRSQDYSNQPQHFGDGTRLSIL.

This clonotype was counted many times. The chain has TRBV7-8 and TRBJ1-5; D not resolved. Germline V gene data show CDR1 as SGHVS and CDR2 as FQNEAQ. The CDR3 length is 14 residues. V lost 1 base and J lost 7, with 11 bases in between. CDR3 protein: CASSLEAVGQPQHF. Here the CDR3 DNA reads TGTGCCAGCAGCTTAGAGGCAGTAGGGCAGCCCCAGCATTTT.

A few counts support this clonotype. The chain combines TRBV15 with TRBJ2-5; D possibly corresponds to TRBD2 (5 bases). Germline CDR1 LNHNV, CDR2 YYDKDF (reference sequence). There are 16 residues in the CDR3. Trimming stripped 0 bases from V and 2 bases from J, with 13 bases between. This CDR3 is CATSRDRGLSQETQYF. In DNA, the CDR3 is TGTGCCACCAGCAGAGATCGCGGACTTTCACAAGAGACCCAGTACTTC.

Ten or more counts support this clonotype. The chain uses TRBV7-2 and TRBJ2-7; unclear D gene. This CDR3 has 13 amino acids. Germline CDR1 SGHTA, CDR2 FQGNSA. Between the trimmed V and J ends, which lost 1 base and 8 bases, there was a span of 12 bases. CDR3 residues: CASSLETLGKQYF. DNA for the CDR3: TGTGCCAGCAGCTTAGAGACTCTCGGCAAGCAGTACTTC. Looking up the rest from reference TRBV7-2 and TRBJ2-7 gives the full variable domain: GAGVSQSPSNKVTEKGKDVELRCDPISGHTALYWYRQSLGQGLEFLIYFQGNSAPDKSGLPSDRFSAERTGGSVSTLTIQRTQQEDSAVYLCASSLETLGKQYFGPGTRLTVT.

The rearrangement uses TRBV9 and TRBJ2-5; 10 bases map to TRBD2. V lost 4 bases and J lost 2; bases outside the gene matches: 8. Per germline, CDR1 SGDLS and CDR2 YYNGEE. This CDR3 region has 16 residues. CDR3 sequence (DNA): TGTGCCAGCAGCCCTCTAGCGGGAGTTTGGCAAGAGACCCAGTACTTC. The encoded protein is CASSPLAGVWQETQYF. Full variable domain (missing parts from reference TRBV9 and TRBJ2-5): DSGVTQTPKHLITATGQRVTLRCSPRSGDLSVYWYQQSLDQGLQFLIQYYNGEERAKGNILERFSAQQFPDLHSELNLSSLELGDSALYFCASSPLAGVWQETQYFGPGTRLLVL.

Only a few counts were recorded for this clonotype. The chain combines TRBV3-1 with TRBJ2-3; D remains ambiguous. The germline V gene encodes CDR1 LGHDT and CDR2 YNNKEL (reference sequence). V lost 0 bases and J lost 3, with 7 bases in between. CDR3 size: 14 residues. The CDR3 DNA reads TGTGCCAGCAGCCAAGATCGTGCGACAGATACGCAGTATTTT. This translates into CASSQDRATDTQYF.

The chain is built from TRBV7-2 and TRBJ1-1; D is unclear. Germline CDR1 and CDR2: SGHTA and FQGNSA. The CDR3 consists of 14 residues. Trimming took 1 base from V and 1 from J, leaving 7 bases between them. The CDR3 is CASSLEVGNTEAFF. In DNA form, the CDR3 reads TGTGCCAGCAGCTTAGAAGTAGGGAACACTGAAGCTTTCTTT.

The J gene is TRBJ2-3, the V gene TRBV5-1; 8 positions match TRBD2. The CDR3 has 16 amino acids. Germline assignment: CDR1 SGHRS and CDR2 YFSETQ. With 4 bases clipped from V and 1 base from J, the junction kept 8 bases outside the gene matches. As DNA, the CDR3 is TGCGCCAGCAGCCCCCACGGGGGGGTAGGCACAGATACGCAGTATTTT. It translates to CASSPHGGVGTDTQYF. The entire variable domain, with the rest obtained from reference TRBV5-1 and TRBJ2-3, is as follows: KAGVTQTPRYLIKTRGQQVTLSCSPISGHRSVSWYQQTPGQGLQFLFEYFSETQRNKGNFPGRFSGRQFSNSRSEMNVSTLELGDSALYLCASSPHGGVGTDTQYFGPGTRLTVL.

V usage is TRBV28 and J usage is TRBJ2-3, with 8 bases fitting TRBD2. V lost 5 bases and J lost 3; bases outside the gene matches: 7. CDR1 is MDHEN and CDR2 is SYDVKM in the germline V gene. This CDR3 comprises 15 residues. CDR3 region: CASSLRAGVTDTQYF. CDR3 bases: TGTGCCAGCAGTCTCCGAGCGGGAGTGACAGATACGCAGTATTTT.